One and the same sample provided the 3 T cell receptor beta chains below, sequenced in a study of neoadjuvant anti-PD-1 for oral cavity cancer. Sequencing was performed with immunoSEQ multiplex PCR; in TCRdb, only in-frame clones are kept and a portion is missing. The sample yields approximately 11,000 clones, about 51% seen once. The source was tumor tissue, collected before nivolumab (anti-PD-1) treatment. The receptors derive from a person aged 35-79 years with oral cavity squamous cell carcinoma.

This clone was found a few times. The V call is TRBV5-4, the J call TRBJ2-7; D call uncertain. The germline V and J ends were trimmed by 1 base and 2 bases, with 13 bases remaining between them. Germline assignment: CDR1 SGHNT and CDR2 YYREEE (reference sequence). The length of the CDR3 is 15 residues. In DNA form, the CDR3 reads TGTGCCAGCAGCTTGTTAGGAAAGAATACCTACGAGCAGTACTTC. The encoded protein is CASSLLGKNTYEQYF.

The chain joins TRBV10-2 to TRBJ2-3; D unresolved. CDR3 length equals 13 residues. Between the trimmed V and J ends, which lost 6 bases and 2 bases, there was a span of 9 bases. CDR1 and CDR2 (germline): WSHSY, SAAADI. The CDR3 nucleotides read TGCGCCAGCAGCGCCTTCGACACAGATACGCAGTATTTT. Its translation: CASSAFDTDTQYF.

A few counts support this clone. V gene TRBV4-3 combines with J gene TRBJ1-2; TRBD1 is a possible D gene (6 bases). Germline CDR1 is LGHNA and CDR2 is YSLEER. The V end lost 4 bases, the J end lost 3 bases, and 12 bases lay between the germline ends. The CDR3 sequence is 14 residues long. The CDR3 nucleotides are TGCGCCAGCAGCCCCGGACAGTCCTACTATGGCTACACCTTC. Translated, it gives CASSPGQSYYGYTF.